This T cell receptor beta chain was profiled in a study of blood T cells in healthy people across ages. Findings and limits, study-wide: Calculation of diversity from one million T cells yielded estimates considered to be underestimates.

The CDR3 runs 16 residues. With V trimmed by 2 bases and J by 1 base, 3 bases remained unmatched. Germline-derived CDR1 and CDR2 are LNHNV and YYDKDF (reference sequence). Researchers collected 7.5 to 10 milliliters of peripheral blood from every single donor. The authors ran a second PCR of roughly 6 to 11 cycles using a sample-barcoded 5' primer and a J-beta primer mix. Carrying 12 random nucleotides, a template-switch adaptor labeled each individual cDNA molecule. Samples each returned at least 3 million CDR3-containing paired-end reads. One entry per CDR3 protein, called by TCRdb with MiXCR from the 5' RACE reads. The repertoire holds more than 1 million distinct CDR3 sequences, with 45% as singletons. This clonotype was counted between two and nine times. Its antigen is undetermined.

The sequencing sample was made of blood. The clonotype was recovered from a woman aged 55-75 years in good health. The chain has TRBV15 and TRBJ2-4; TRBD2 agrees at 9 bases. The CDR3 nucleotides read TGTGCCACCAGCAGACGACTAGCGGTCGCCAAAAACATTCAGTACTTC. This codes for CATSRRLAVAKNIQYF.